This record concerns one T cell receptor beta chain sequence. The sample is drawn from a study of technical replicates of blood from a few donors. The CDR3 contains 15 residues. Trimming took 6 bases from V and 2 from J; bases not matched to a gene: 6. Germline V gene lookup returns CDR1 SNHLY and CDR2 FYNNEI. The method was immunoSEQ multiplex PCR; TCRdb's version includes in-frame clones alone and lacks a portion of them. The sample records tens of thousands of clones, around 96% being singletons. Material for sequencing was T cells isolated from PBMCs. The chain employs TRBV2 and TRBJ2-7, with 11 bases matching TRBD1. The sequence came from a human donor in good health. CDR3 DNA sequence: TGTGCCAGCAGGACGGGACAGGGGGATCCCTACGAGCAGTACTTC. Protein product: CASRTGQGDPYEQYF.